Listed below are T cell receptor beta chains from one sample, sequenced in a study of T cell responses to AZD1222 COVID-19 vaccine. The table came from immunoSEQ multiplex PCR; TCRdb's copy has only in-frame clones and leaves some out. The sample consists of 80,000 or so clones, roughly 88% of them appearing once. The starting material was peripheral blood, obtained on day 0 of MenACWY control vaccination. All receptors come from an adult in good health. CDR3s include the opening cysteine and the closing phenylalanine or tryptophan. The D gene is left open where the match is weak. The size entry is marked missing in some rows and otherwise reads once, few, many or a size class.

clone_size	v_call	cdr3_length	d_call	j_call	cdr3_aa	cdr3_nt
-	TRBV7-9	15	TRBD1	TRBJ1-5	CASSPGTVSNQPQHF	TGTGCCAGCAGCCCGGGGACAGTTAGCAATCAGCCCCAGCATTTT
-	TRBV20-1	14	TRBD2	TRBJ2-1	CSASPFGRYNEQFF	TGCAGTGCTAGTCCCTTCGGGAGGTACAATGAGCAGTTCTTC
-	TRBV15	14	-	TRBJ1-5	CATSTTVSNQPQHF	TGTGCCACCAGCACCACAGTTAGCAATCAGCCCCAGCATTTT
once	TRBV6-5	14	-	TRBJ2-2	CASSLPAGAGELFF	TGTGCCAGCAGTTTACCCGCAGGGGCCGGGGAGCTGTTTTTT
-	TRBV28	12	-	TRBJ1-5	CASSLQGQPQHF	TGTGCCAGCAGTTTACAGGGCCAGCCCCAGCATTTT
-	TRBV6-2/TRBV6-3	16	-	TRBJ2-1	CASSYTLGLSGDEQFF	TGTGCCAGCAGTTACACCTTGGGACTGTCAGGGGATGAGCAGTTCTTC
-	TRBV19	17	-	TRBJ2-2	CASNAGNVGRHSGELFF	TGTGCCAGTAATGCAGGGAACGTGGGCCGGCATTCCGGGGAGCTGTTTTTT
-	TRBV28	14	TRBD1	TRBJ1-2	CASTGDRGTYGYTF	TGTGCCAGCACCGGGGACAGGGGTACCTATGGCTACACCTTC
-	TRBV20-1	11	-	TRBJ2-3	CSAWTGDTQYF	TGCAGTGCTTGGACTGGGGATACGCAGTATTTT
-	TRBV6-2/TRBV6-3	13	TRBD1	TRBJ1-1	CASSIATGGEAFF	TGTGCCAGCAGCATCGCGACAGGGGGTGAAGCTTTCTTT
-	TRBV30	13	-	TRBJ1-5	CAWSGQSNQPQHF	TGTGCCTGGAGTGGACAGAGCAATCAGCCCCAGCATTTT
-	TRBV11-2	11	-	TRBJ2-1	CASGSDNEQFF	TGTGCCAGCGGGAGTGACAATGAGCAGTTCTTC
-	TRBV5-1	15	-	TRBJ1-6	CASSLAFPEYSPLHF	TGCGCCAGCAGCTTGGCCTTTCCAGAATATTCACCCCTCCACTTT
-	TRBV19	13	-	TRBJ1-2	CASSPDRPYGYTF	TGTGCCAGTAGTCCGGACCGACCCTATGGCTACACCTTC
-	TRBV5-1	17	TRBD1	TRBJ2-7	CASSPSRRQGVDWEQYF	TGCGCCAGCAGCCCCTCCCGGCGGCAGGGGGTTGATTGGGAGCAGTACTTC
-	TRBV6-6	14	-	TRBJ1-2	CASGLGMGNYGYTF	TGTGCCAGCGGCCTGGGAATGGGCAACTATGGCTACACCTTC
-	TRBV12-3/TRBV12-4	13	-	TRBJ1-6	CASSLAFFSPLHF	TGTGCCAGCAGTTTAGCCTTTTTTTCACCCCTCCACTTT
-	TRBV6-5	13	-	TRBJ1-2	CASTVGLNYGYTF	TGTGCCAGCACCGTTGGACTGAACTATGGCTACACCTTC
-	TRBV6-5	15	TRBD2	TRBJ2-1	CASRGVAGGDNEQFF	TGTGCCAGCCGGGGAGTGGCCGGGGGGGACAATGAGCAGTTCTTC
-	TRBV6-5	13	-	TRBJ1-2	CASSPGADYGYTF	TGTGCCAGCAGCCCCGGGGCGGACTATGGCTACACCTTC
once	TRBV7-9	13	-	TRBJ1-4	CASSLSGGPPLFF	TGTGCCAGCAGCTTGTCGGGGGGTCCCCCTCTGTTTTTT
-	TRBV7-9	14	TRBD1	TRBJ1-1	CASSLGQGALEAFF	TGTGCCAGCAGCTTAGGACAGGGGGCCCTTGAAGCTTTCTTT
-	TRBV2	16	TRBD2	TRBJ2-7	CASNPGTRTRSYEQYF	TGTGCCAGCAATCCCGGGACTAGAACCAGATCCTACGAGCAGTACTTC
-	TRBV29-1	11	-	TRBJ2-5	CSVASAGTQYF	TGCAGCGTTGCCAGCGCGGGGACCCAGTACTTC
-	TRBV5-1	16	TRBD2	TRBJ2-5	CASSPGLAGLQETQYF	TGCGCCAGCAGCCCGGGACTAGCGGGGCTCCAAGAGACCCAGTACTTC
-	TRBV24-1	14	-	TRBJ1-5	CATAGGSGNQPQHF	TGTGCCACGGCAGGTGGGTCAGGAAATCAGCCCCAGCATTTT
-	TRBV11-2	16	-	TRBJ1-6	CASSLVQGSYNSPLHF	TGTGCCAGCAGCTTAGTCCAGGGCTCCTATAATTCACCCCTCCACTTT
once	TRBV5-1	14	-	TRBJ1-6	CASSVGAVVSPLHF	TGCGCCAGCAGCGTTGGGGCGGTTGTCTCACCCCTCCACTTT
-	TRBV7-9	16	-	TRBJ2-3	CASSLVGGGGANTQYF	TGTGCCAGCAGCTTAGTTGGCGGAGGGGGCGCGAATACGCAGTATTTT
-	TRBV7-3	15	TRBD1	TRBJ1-4	CASSPLIGTGREVFF	TGTGCCAGCAGCCCCCTCATCGGGACAGGAAGGGAAGTGTTTTTT
-	TRBV4-1	15	TRBD1	TRBJ1-4	CASSIRQGTNEKLFF	TGCGCCAGCAGCATACGACAGGGAACTAATGAAAAACTGTTTTTT
once	TRBV7-9	15	TRBD1	TRBJ1-4	CASSGTGVTNEKLFF	TGTGCCAGCAGCGGGACAGGGGTAACTAATGAAAAACTGTTTTTT
-	TRBV7-9	15	TRBD1	TRBJ2-1	CASSLLYRGHNEQFF	TGTGCCAGCAGCTTACTATACAGGGGACACAATGAGCAGTTCTTC
-	TRBV5-6	15	TRBD1	TRBJ1-6	CASSSTDRELEPLHF	TGTGCCAGCAGCTCTACGGACAGGGAATTGGAACCCCTCCACTTT
-	TRBV5-1	15	TRBD1	TRBJ1-1	CASSLGGTANTEAFF	TGCGCCAGCAGCTTGGGAGGGACAGCGAACACTGAAGCTTTCTTT
-	TRBV3-1/TRBV3-2	13	-	TRBJ1-2	CASSPISDGGYTF	TGTGCCAGCAGCCCAATCTCAGATGGTGGCTACACCTTC
-	TRBV30	11	-	TRBJ1-1	CARERNTEAFF	TGTGCCAGGGAGCGGAACACTGAAGCTTTCTTT
-	TRBV28	13	-	TRBJ1-1	CASSLSQNGEAFF	TGTGCCAGCAGTTTAAGTCAAAATGGTGAAGCTTTCTTT
-	TRBV27	15	-	TRBJ1-2	CASRGTNTGNYGYTF	TGTGCCAGCAGGGGGACCAATACAGGGAACTATGGCTACACCTTC
-	TRBV19	14	TRBD1	TRBJ1-1	CASSHTGVGTEAFF	TGTGCCAGTAGTCATACAGGGGTGGGCACTGAAGCTTTCTTT
-	TRBV5-1	13	-	TRBJ2-7	CASSLVTGHEQYF	TGCGCCAGCAGCTTGGTGACAGGCCACGAGCAGTACTTC
-	TRBV27	13	-	TRBJ2-7	CASSGQGSYEQYF	TGTGCCAGCAGTGGGCAGGGCTCCTACGAGCAGTACTTC